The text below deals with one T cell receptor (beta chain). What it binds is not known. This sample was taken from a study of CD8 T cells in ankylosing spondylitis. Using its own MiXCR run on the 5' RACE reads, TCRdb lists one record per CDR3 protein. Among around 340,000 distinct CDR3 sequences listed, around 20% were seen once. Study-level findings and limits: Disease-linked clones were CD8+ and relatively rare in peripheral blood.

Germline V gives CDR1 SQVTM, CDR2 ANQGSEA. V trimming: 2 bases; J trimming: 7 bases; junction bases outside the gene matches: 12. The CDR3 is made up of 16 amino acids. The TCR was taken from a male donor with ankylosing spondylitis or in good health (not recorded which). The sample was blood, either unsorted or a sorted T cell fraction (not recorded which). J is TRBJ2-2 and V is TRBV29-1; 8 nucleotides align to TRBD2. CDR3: CSVELVSGGPGGELFF. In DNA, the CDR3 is TGCAGCGTTGAACTGGTTTCGGGGGGGCCTGGCGGGGAGCTGTTTTTT.